This entry features one T cell receptor beta chain sequence. Its antigen is currently unknown. TCRdb's copy holds only in-frame clones and misses some; the assay was immunoSEQ multiplex PCR. The sample lists tens of thousands of clones; over 90% were seen once. Per the germline V gene, CDR1 is LGHNT and CDR2 is FRNRAP. The CDR3 sequence is 13 residues long. Between the trimmed V and J ends, which lost 1 base and 5 bases, there was a span of 5 bases. This specimen belongs to a study of siplizumab effects on memory and regulatory T cells. Overall study results and limits: A major contribution to the alloresponse seemed to be made by naive T cells, which seemed more diverse than memory cells. Controls showed an average of approximately 27% Treg-derived mappable alloreactive CD4+ clones, while siplizumab showed nearly 70%. Researchers could not give a naive or memory phenotype to roughly 75-96% of proliferating CD4+ or CD8+ clones.

V and J are TRBV12-5 and TRBJ2-2; D is undetermined. Source material: CD8+ T cells sorted from blood. The TCR comes from a human donor in good health. CDR3 sequence (DNA): TGTGCTAGTGGTTTGGGGGCAACCGGGGAGCTGTTTTTT. Protein product: CASGLGATGELFF.